Below are 7 T cell receptor beta chains sequenced from a single sample in a study of human T cells and chemical hapten exposure. The time point was: patch test 3, about 24 weeks after DPC sensitization. Treatment noted: therapeutic diphenylcyclopropenone sensitization with weekly scalp DPC. A single record per CDR3 protein comes from TCRdb applying MiXCR to the RACE reads. The sample lists 85,000 to 100,000 distinct CDR3 sequences, roughly 27% occurring once. This specimen was whole blood, taken in connection with sensitization to the hapten diphenylcyclopropenone (DPC). The receptor source for this set is a man in his forties or fifties with alopecia areata. Some clones in this sample may be carry-over from other donors' samples.

This clonotype appeared a few times. CDR3 bases: TGTGCCAGCAGCTCACCTAGGACTAGCGGGGGAACCTACAATGAGCAGTTCTTC. Translation: CASSSPRTSGGTYNEQFF. The chain uses TRBV7-2 and TRBJ2-1; 13 nucleotides agree with TRBD2. Germline CDR1 SGHTA, CDR2 FQGNSA. The length of the CDR3 is 18 residues. The ends lost 4 bases at V and 2 bases at J; junction bases unmatched: 8. The full variable domain, its missing parts supplied by reference TRBV7-2 and TRBJ2-1, is GAGVSQSPSNKVTEKGKDVELRCDPISGHTALYWYRQSLGQGLEFLIYFQGNSAPDKSGLPSDRFSAERTGGSVSTLTIQRTQQEDSAVYLCASSSPRTSGGTYNEQFFGPGTRLTVL.

The rearrangement uses TRBV4-1 and TRBJ2-3; TRBD1 might be the D (5 bases). Germline CDR1 MGHRA, CDR2 YSYEKL. V was cut by 5 bases and J by 5 bases, with 8 bases left in between. The CDR3 spans 12 residues. The DNA of the CDR3 is TGCGCCAGCAGCTGGGGCGGAGATACGCAGTATTTT. Its translation is CASSWGGDTQYF.

V is TRBV18 and J is TRBJ2-3, with D perhaps TRBD2 (6 bases). This CDR3 region has 15 residues. In germline, CDR1 is KGHSH, CDR2 LQKENI. V was clipped by 3 bases and J by 1 base, with 11 bases between them. Here the CDR3 DNA reads TGTGCCAGCTCACCGCGGGACGTCGGCACAGATACGCAGTATTTT. Its protein product is CASSPRDVGTDTQYF.

This clonotype was seen more than once but under ten times. The gene calls are TRBV9 and TRBJ1-6, with 9 bases fitting TRBD1. CDR1 and CDR2 (germline): SGDLS, YYNGEE. The J segment lost 6 bases and the V segment lost 3 bases, leaving 4 bases of the junction unmatched. This CDR3 has 15 amino acids. The CDR3 sequence is CASSEEDRGNSPLHF. In nucleotides, the CDR3 is TGTGCCAGCAGCGAGGAGGACAGGGGTAATTCACCCCTCCACTTT. Drawing the rest from reference TRBV9 and TRBJ1-6, the complete variable domain is DSGVTQTPKHLITATGQRVTLRCSPRSGDLSVYWYQQSLDQGLQFLIQYYNGEERAKGNILERFSAQQFPDLHSELNLSSLELGDSALYFCASSEEDRGNSPLHFGNGTRLTVT.

The chain has TRBV5-1 and TRBJ2-2; TRBD2 might be the D (5 bases). Germline V gene data show CDR1 as SGHRS and CDR2 as YFSETQ. CDR3 length: 15 amino acids. Trimming stripped 0 bases from V and 4 bases from J, with 10 bases between. The CDR3, as DNA: TGCGCCAGCAGCTTGGAGGGAGCGGCCACCGGGGAGCTGTTTTTT. Translated, it gives CASSLEGAATGELFF.

This clonotype was picked up a small number of times. The gene calls are TRBV3-1 and TRBJ2-3; 10 bases are shared with TRBD2. V shed 0 bases, J shed 1 base, and the junction held 13 bases outside the gene matches. Germline V gene lookup returns CDR1 LGHDT and CDR2 YNNKEL (reference sequence). The CDR3 extends over 20 amino acids. As DNA, the CDR3 is TGTGCCAGCAGCCAAGAAGCTCTAGCGGGAGTAGGGAGCGGCACAGATACGCAGTATTTT. This sequence encodes CASSQEALAGVGSGTDTQYF.

The rearrangement links TRBV11-2 to TRBJ2-5; either TRBD1 or TRBD2 may fit D (5 bases each). Germline lookup yields CDR1 SGHAT and CDR2 FQNNGV. CDR3 length: 15 residues. The ends were cut back, 1 base at V and 2 bases at J, with 11 bases in the middle. Written as DNA, the CDR3 is TGTGCCAGCAGCTTAGGGGGGAGAGGGCAAGAGACCCAGTACTTC. It is translated as CASSLGGRGQETQYF.